The rows below give T cell receptor beta chains drawn from one sample of a study of blood T cell repertoires in COVID-19. Produced via immunoSEQ multiplex PCR; TCRdb's table is partial and in-frame only. The data hold approximately 230,000 clones, with about 83% observed a single time. The sample was peripheral blood. These receptors were taken from a man aged 80 or over with acute or convalescent COVID-19. CDR3s include the opening cysteine and the closing phenylalanine or tryptophan. The D gene is left open where the match is weak. A clone size is listed for some rows: how often the clone was seen (once, few, many), or a class if it is expanded.

cdr3_nt | cdr3_aa | j_call | d_call | v_call | clone_size
TGTGCCATCAGCCGAGGTTACCCTGGGGCCAACGTCCTGACTTTC | CAISRGYPGANVLTF | TRBJ2-6 | - | TRBV10-3 | -
TGTGCCATCAGTCCGGGTCGGGTCAACGAGCAGTACTTC | CAISPGRVNEQYF | TRBJ2-7 | - | TRBV10-3 | once
TGTGCCAGCAGCGCGACTGCAGGGTCAGAGACCCAGTACTTC | CASSATAGSETQYF | TRBJ2-5 | - | TRBV9 | -
TGTGCCAGCAGACCCGGGACTAGCGGGAGTCGGGAGCAGTTCTTC | CASRPGTSGSREQFF | TRBJ2-1 | TRBD2 | TRBV28 | -
TGTGCCAGCAGCCAAGTGACTAGCGGGCACGCCGGGACCCAGTACTTC | CASSQVTSGHAGTQYF | TRBJ2-5 | TRBD2 | TRBV3-1/TRBV3-2 | -
TGCAGCGTTGACCCAACAGGGGCAGGAAACACCATATATTTT | CSVDPTGAGNTIYF | TRBJ1-3 | TRBD1 | TRBV29-1 | -
TGTGCCAGCAGCGCTTCGACAGGGGAAGGTTTTGGATCACCCCTCCACTTT | CASSASTGEGFGSPLHF | TRBJ1-6 | TRBD1 | TRBV7-9 | -
TGTGCCAGCAGCTTAGATCGAACTCTCCAGTACTTC | CASSLDRTLQYF | TRBJ2-5 | - | TRBV11-3 | -
TGTGCCAGCAGCGGGACACCTAGCACAGATACGCAGTATTTT | CASSGTPSTDTQYF | TRBJ2-3 | - | TRBV27 | -
TGTGCCAGTAGACGGGAGGGTTCCTATGGCTACACCTTC | CASRREGSYGYTF | TRBJ1-2 | - | TRBV19 | -
TGTGCCAGCGGGGAAGGACTAGCGGGAGACCCTAGCACAGATACGCAGTATTTT | CASGEGLAGDPSTDTQYF | TRBJ2-3 | TRBD2 | TRBV5-8 | -
TGTGCCAGCAATCGGGAGGCCTATGGCTACACCTTC | CASNREAYGYTF | TRBJ1-2 | - | TRBV12-3/TRBV12-4 | -
TGTGCCAGTAGTTACGGGACAGCTTACAATGAGCAGTTCTTC | CASSYGTAYNEQFF | TRBJ2-1 | TRBD1 | TRBV19 | -
TGTGCCAGTAATACAGGGGGTTTTGAGCAGTTCTTC | CASNTGGFEQFF | TRBJ2-1 | TRBD1 | TRBV19 | -
TGTGCCAGCAGCTTAATGGAGCGGGGGCACGCCTACGAGCAGTACTTC | CASSLMERGHAYEQYF | TRBJ2-7 | TRBD2 | TRBV7-9 | -
TGTGCCAGCAGAACAGGTCTTATCAGCAATCAGCCCCAGCATTTT | CASRTGLISNQPQHF | TRBJ1-5 | - | TRBV27 | once
TGTGCCAGCAGCCAAGACCCGGGACTAGCGGGAGTTGAGCAGTTCTTC | CASSQDPGLAGVEQFF | TRBJ2-1 | TRBD2 | TRBV3-1/TRBV3-2 | -
TGTGCCAGCAGTTATCCGGGAAGAAGTGAGCAGTTCTTC | CASSYPGRSEQFF | TRBJ2-1 | - | TRBV6-5 | -
TGTGCCAGCAGTGGTCTAGGAGGAGCTACCGGGGAGCTGTTTTTT | CASSGLGGATGELFF | TRBJ2-2 | - | TRBV9 | -
TGTGCCAGCAGTCCGCAGGGACTTAACACCGGGGAGCTGTTTTTT | CASSPQGLNTGELFF | TRBJ2-2 | - | TRBV2 | few
TGTGCCACCAGCAGAGGGCATAGCGGGGATGGTGCCGGGGAGCTGTTTTTT | CATSRGHSGDGAGELFF | TRBJ2-2 | TRBD2 | TRBV15 | once
TGCGCCAGCACACAGGGCACTGAAGCTTTCTTT | CASTQGTEAFF | TRBJ1-1 | - | TRBV5-1 | -
TGTGCCAGCAATGGCGGGAGCTCCTACAATGAGCAGTTCTTC | CASNGGSSYNEQFF | TRBJ2-1 | TRBD2 | TRBV2 | -
TGTGCCAGCAGCTTAACGGGGACTAGCGGGAGTTTTGAGCAGTACTTC | CASSLTGTSGSFEQYF | TRBJ2-7 | TRBD2 | TRBV7-6 | -
TGTGCCATCTTGACAGGGGAAACTGGAAACACCATATATTTT | CAILTGETGNTIYF | TRBJ1-3 | TRBD1 | TRBV28 | -
TGTGCCAGTAGGGACGGACAGGGTGGCAATCAGCCCCAGCATTTT | CASRDGQGGNQPQHF | TRBJ1-5 | TRBD1 | TRBV19 | -
TGTGCCAGCAGCCCGCTAGCGGTGGGTTATGAGACCCAGTACTTC | CASSPLAVGYETQYF | TRBJ2-5 | TRBD2 | TRBV7-9 | -
TGTGCCAGCAGCTTGTCGCGGGGAGCCCAGCTGGCAGAGACCCAGTACTTC | CASSLSRGAQLAETQYF | TRBJ2-5 | - | TRBV5-5 | -
TGTGCCAGCAGGGGACCGGGACAGGGGCCCTACGAGCAGTACTTC | CASRGPGQGPYEQYF | TRBJ2-7 | TRBD1 | TRBV5-5 | -
TGTGCCAGCAGTGAATTGGCAGGGATGGCTGAAGCTTTCTTT | CASSELAGMAEAFF | TRBJ1-1 | - | TRBV2 | -
TGTGCCAGCACCATCCCAGGGGAAAGCTACGAGCAGTACTTC | CASTIPGESYEQYF | TRBJ2-7 | - | TRBV28 | -
TGCGCCAGCAGCTTGGGACAGGGGGCGATCACCGGGGAGCTGTTTTTT | CASSLGQGAITGELFF | TRBJ2-2 | TRBD1 | TRBV5-1 | -
TGTGCCAGCAGTTTCGGGGGGGCCCACAATGAGCAGTTCTTC | CASSFGGAHNEQFF | TRBJ2-1 | TRBD2 | TRBV28 | -
TGCGCCAGCAGTCGCAGGGGATCTAATGAAAAACTGTTTTTT | CASSRRGSNEKLFF | TRBJ1-4 | - | TRBV5-1 | -
TGTGCCAGTAGTGATAGCGGGGGCTCCTACAATGAGCAGTTCTTC | CASSDSGGSYNEQFF | TRBJ2-1 | TRBD2 | TRBV19 | -
TGTGCCAGCAGACAGGGACAGAACTCCTACGAGCAGTACTTC | CASRQGQNSYEQYF | TRBJ2-7 | TRBD1 | TRBV6-6 | -
TGTGCCAGCAGCCCGTCACGGGGGGGATGGTGGGAGACCCAGTACTTC | CASSPSRGGWWETQYF | TRBJ2-5 | TRBD2 | TRBV7-8 | -
TGTGCCAGCGTGACTAGCGGGGGCACAGATACGCAGTATTTT | CASVTSGGTDTQYF | TRBJ2-3 | TRBD2 | TRBV6-5 | -
TGTGCCAGCAGTTTACTGCGGGGGGGGGCTCGGAGTACGCAGTATTTT | CASSLLRGGARSTQYF | TRBJ2-3 | TRBD2 | TRBV27 | -
TGCGCCAGCAGCTTGGCGGGGACACAAAGTAATGAAAAACTGTTTTTT | CASSLAGTQSNEKLFF | TRBJ1-4 | - | TRBV5-1 | few
TGTGCCAGCACTCGGGCTAGCGGGAGGAGGGGCGATGAGCAGTTCTTC | CASTRASGRRGDEQFF | TRBJ2-1 | TRBD2 | TRBV9 | -
TGTGCCAGCAGCTCGGGACAGAATCGACACACAGATACGCAGTATTTT | CASSSGQNRHTDTQYF | TRBJ2-3 | TRBD1 | TRBV7-2 | -
TGTGCCAGCCCCGCCCGGGGGGAGTGGACCGGGGAGCTGTTTTTT | CASPARGEWTGELFF | TRBJ2-2 | TRBD2 | TRBV7-9 | once
TGTGCCAGCAGTGGGGTCAGGGGATCCAATCAGCCCCAGCATTTT | CASSGVRGSNQPQHF | TRBJ1-5 | - | TRBV2 | -
TGCGCCAGCAGCCTAACAACTAATGAAAAACTGTTTTTT | CASSLTTNEKLFF | TRBJ1-4 | - | TRBV5-1 | -
TGTGCCAGCAGACCCCCGGGACAGAGATGGGAGCAGTACTTC | CASRPPGQRWEQYF | TRBJ2-7 | TRBD1 | TRBV6-6 | -
TGTGCCAGCAGCCGTAGCGGGGGCCGTAACACCGGGGAGCTGTTTTTT | CASSRSGGRNTGELFF | TRBJ2-2 | TRBD2 | TRBV3-1/TRBV3-2 | -
TGCGCCAGCAGCCAAGAAGCGGCCAGCTCTGGAAACACCATATATTTT | CASSQEAASSGNTIYF | TRBJ1-3 | - | TRBV4-1 | few
TGTGCCAGTAGCGACACTCCTGGCTCTGGAAACACCATATATTTT | CASSDTPGSGNTIYF | TRBJ1-3 | - | TRBV19 | -
TGTGCCAGTAGTATTGGTGGGGCGGTGGAGCTGTTTTTT | CASSIGGAVELFF | TRBJ2-2 | - | TRBV19 | -
TGTGCCAGTCAAACCGGGACAGGGGTTTTTAGGAACACTGAAGCTTTCTTT | CASQTGTGVFRNTEAFF | TRBJ1-1 | TRBD1 | TRBV19 | -
TGTGCCAGCAGCCGACTAGCGGGACGTTTGGACACCGGGGAGCTGTTTTTT | CASSRLAGRLDTGELFF | TRBJ2-2 | TRBD2 | TRBV11-2 | -
TGTGCCACCAGCAGAGATGACAGGGGTAGCTACACCTTC | CATSRDDRGSYTF | TRBJ1-2 | TRBD1 | TRBV15 | -
TGCGCCAGCAGTGGCGGGAACACTGAAGCTTTCTTT | CASSGGNTEAFF | TRBJ1-1 | - | TRBV10-2 | once
TGTGCCAGCAACACCGGGACAGCTAATTCACCCCTCCACTTT | CASNTGTANSPLHF | TRBJ1-6 | TRBD1 | TRBV6-5 | -
TGTGCCACAGCAATCAACCTCCGGGACAGCTCCTACGAGCAGTACTTC | CATAINLRDSSYEQYF | TRBJ2-7 | TRBD1 | TRBV27 | -
TGCGCCAGCAGCTTAGGGGGAACTAATGAAAAACTGTTTTTT | CASSLGGTNEKLFF | TRBJ1-4 | - | TRBV5-1 | -